The sample holds a few counts of the clone carrying this T cell receptor (beta chain). Antigen unknown. V gave up 3 bases and J gave up 2 bases, with 16 bases separating them. Germline V CDR1 and CDR2: LGHNA, YNFKEQ. The CDR3 has 16 residues. These data are taken from a study of cytomegalovirus exposure and HLA in healthy donors. The study's findings and limits: Cytomegalovirus status, reportedly, was diagnosed with high specificity and sensitivity by the classifier. Rarity held for most TCR sequences, but there were some public TCRs that occurred in many donors. Indistinguishable V segments such as TRBV6-2 and TRBV6-3 were excluded.

The PCR used 60 Vbeta and 13 Jbeta primers. The protocol was immunoSEQ multiplex PCR, while the TCRdb copy is restricted to in-frame clones and leaves out a portion. The repertoire holds 60,000 to 70,000 clones, with roughly two thirds as singletons. This TCR came from a man in his forties or fifties in good health and CMV-seropositive. Sequences were obtained from PBMCs. This chain links TRBV4-2 with TRBJ1-1, with a possible D match to TRBD1 (6 bases). CDR3: CASSQVWGGLNTEAFF. The CDR3 DNA is TGTGCCAGCAGCCAGGTTTGGGGGGGGCTAAACACTGAAGCTTTCTTT.